Each of the 8 T cell receptor beta chains below was sequenced from the same sample in a study of blood T cells in healthy people across ages (dated by TCRdb to 2013 to 2016). The library relied on 5' RACE. The instrument was an Illumina HiSeq 2500. The second PCR ran for roughly 7 to 12 cycles and used a J-beta primer mix along with a sample-barcoded 5' primer. TCRdb cleaned the public reads at Q25 with fastp, built clones with MiXCR and kept in-frame beta chains. Under each unique CDR3 protein, matching rows form one entry showing the most common genes and DNA. Within this sample are about 770,000 distinct CDR3 sequences, with 40% to 50% of them counted one time only. About 19% of the sample comes from the top ten. Source material: blood. The receptors shown here come from a man aged 55-75 years in good health.

This clonotype was detected a few times. The J gene is TRBJ1-1, the V gene TRBV7-2; D is unclear. Deletions cut 5 bases from V and 6 bases from J, with 13 bases between. From germline, CDR1 is SGHTA and CDR2 FQGNSA. This CDR3 contains 13 residues. The CDR3 is CASSVDRVAEAFF. CDR3 nucleotides: TGTGCCAGCAGCGTAGATAGGGTGGCTGAAGCTTTCTTT. The whole variable domain, filled in from reference TRBV7-2 and TRBJ1-1, reads GAGVSQSPSNKVTEKGKDVELRCDPISGHTALYWYRQSLGQGLEFLIYFQGNSAPDKSGLPSDRFSAERTGGSVSTLTIQRTQQEDSAVYLCASSVDRVAEAFFGQGTRLTVV.

The gene calls are TRBV6-6 and TRBJ1-5; no clear D. CDR3 length: 13 residues. Germline CDR1 and CDR2: MNHNY and SVGAGI (reference sequence). Trimming pared 6 bases from V and 5 bases from J, leaving 11 bases between. CDR3 region: CASSPQLYQPQHF. CDR3 coding DNA: TGTGCCAGCAGCCCCCAACTATATCAGCCCCAGCATTTT.

This clonotype showed up many times. The chain carries TRBV27 and TRBJ2-5; D may be TRBD1 (6 bases). The germline gives CDR1 MNHEY, CDR2 SMNVEV (reference sequence). This CDR3 has 13 amino acids. The V and J ends lost 7 bases and 2 bases respectively, with 11 bases between them. CDR3 in DNA: TGTGCCAGCAAGAAACAGGGACAAGAGACCCAGTACTTC. Protein product: CASKKQGQETQYF.

The CDR3, as DNA: TGTGCCACCAGCAGAGACGTCGGGCCCCAGCATTTT. This gives the protein CATSRDVGPQHF. The chain employs TRBV15 and TRBJ1-5; no clear D. CDR3 length: 12 amino acids. The germline gives CDR1 LNHNV, CDR2 YYDKDF (reference sequence). Trimming removed 0 bases from V and 9 bases from J, with 6 bases in between.

This chain uses TRBV4-3 with TRBJ2-1; the match to TRBD2 covers 12 bases. The CDR3 extends over 15 amino acids. Trimming took 4 bases from V and 9 from J; bases not matched to a gene: 7. Germline lookup yields CDR1 LGHNA and CDR2 YSLEER. The DNA of the CDR3 is TGCGCCAGCAGCCTCACTAGCGGGGGGCGGCTTGAGCAGTTCTTC. Translating gives CASSLTSGGRLEQFF.

The table lists this clonotype with a few counts. The gene calls are TRBV14 and TRBJ2-3; D possibly uses TRBD1 or TRBD2 (6 bases each). Germline CDR1 and CDR2: SGHDN and FVKESK. The length of the CDR3 is 15 residues. V was cut by 3 bases and J by 4 bases, with 14 bases left in between. DNA for the CDR3: TGTGCCAGCAGCCAGGCCACGGGGGCCGCAGATACGCAGTATTTT. As protein: CASSQATGAADTQYF. The full variable domain, with the rest looked up from reference TRBV14 and TRBJ2-3, is EAGVTQFPSHSVIEKGQTVTLRCDPISGHDNLYWYRRVMGKEIKFLLHFVKESKQDESGMPNNRFLAERTGGTYSTLKVQPAELEDSGVYFCASSQATGAADTQYFGPGTRLTVL.

This clonotype was counted between two and nine times. The chain is built from TRBV12-3 or TRBV12-4 and TRBJ2-6, with D perhaps matching TRBD2 (5 bases). The CDR3 contains 17 residues. The ends were cut back, 3 bases at V and 2 bases at J, with 14 bases in the middle. The CDR3 is CASSFYTSGAGANVLTF. The CDR3 nucleotides are TGTGCCAGCAGTTTCTATACCTCCGGGGCTGGGGCCAACGTCCTGACTTTC.

This clonotype was observed a handful of times. The chain links TRBV11-1 to TRBJ2-2; no definite D call. The germline CDR1 and CDR2 sequences are SGHAT and FQDESV (reference sequence). The CDR3 is 14 amino acids. V gave up 3 bases and J gave up 3 bases, with 8 bases separating them. CDR3 sequence (DNA): TGTGCCAGCAGCTTGGGCAGCTACACCGGGGAGCTGTTTTTT. This translates into CASSLGSYTGELFF.